What follows describes a single T cell receptor (beta chain). This sample is part of a study of shared clonotypes between healthy human individuals. Sequenced by immunoSEQ multiplex PCR; TCRdb stores in-frame clones only, minus some. The sample records approximately 1.5 million clones, 95% to 99% being singletons. The length of the CDR3 is 14 residues. Trimming removed 0 bases at V and 6 bases at J, with 12 bases between. The germline V gene encodes CDR1 SGHRS and CDR2 YFSETQ. This clonotype originated in a young man in good health. The sequencing sample was made of naive CD4+ T cells sorted from blood. Subset specified: CD45RA+ positively selected. The chain carries TRBV5-1 and TRBJ1-2; no definite D call. In DNA, the CDR3 is TGCGCCAGCAGCTTGGTTCTCAAATCTCATGGCTACACCTTC. Translating it yields CASSLVLKSHGYTF.